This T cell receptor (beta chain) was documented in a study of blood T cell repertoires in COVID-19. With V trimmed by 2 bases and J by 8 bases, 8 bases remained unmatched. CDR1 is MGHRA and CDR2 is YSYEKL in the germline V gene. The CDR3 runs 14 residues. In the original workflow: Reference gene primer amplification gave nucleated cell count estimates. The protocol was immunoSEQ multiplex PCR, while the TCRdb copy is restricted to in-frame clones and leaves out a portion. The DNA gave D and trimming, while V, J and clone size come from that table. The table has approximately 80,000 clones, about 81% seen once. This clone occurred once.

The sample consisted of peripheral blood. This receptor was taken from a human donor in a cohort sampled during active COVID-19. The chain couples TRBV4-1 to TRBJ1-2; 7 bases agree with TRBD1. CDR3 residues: CASSQRDRVVGYTF. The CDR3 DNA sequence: TGCGCCAGCAGCCAACGAGACAGGGTTGTCGGCTACACCTTC.